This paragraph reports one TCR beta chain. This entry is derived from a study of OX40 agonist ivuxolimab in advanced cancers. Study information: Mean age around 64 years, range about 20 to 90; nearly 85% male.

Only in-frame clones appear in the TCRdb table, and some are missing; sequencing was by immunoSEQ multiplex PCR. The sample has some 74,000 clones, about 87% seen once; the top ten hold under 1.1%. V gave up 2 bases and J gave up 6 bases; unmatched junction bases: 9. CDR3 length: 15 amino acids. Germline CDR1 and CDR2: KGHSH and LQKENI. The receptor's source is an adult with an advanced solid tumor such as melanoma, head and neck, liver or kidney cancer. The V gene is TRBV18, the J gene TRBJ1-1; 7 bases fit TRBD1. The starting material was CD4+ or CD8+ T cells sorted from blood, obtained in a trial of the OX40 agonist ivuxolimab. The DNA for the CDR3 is TGTGCCAGCTCACCAAAGATAGGAGGGGGCGCTGAAGCTTTCTTT. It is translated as CASSPKIGGGAEAFF. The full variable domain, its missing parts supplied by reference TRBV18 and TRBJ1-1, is NAGVMQNPRHLVRRRGQEARLRCSPMKGHSHVYWYRQLPEEGLKFMVYLQKENIIDESGMPKERFSAEFPKEGPSILRIQQVVRGDSAAYFCASSPKIGGGAEAFFGQGTRLTVV.